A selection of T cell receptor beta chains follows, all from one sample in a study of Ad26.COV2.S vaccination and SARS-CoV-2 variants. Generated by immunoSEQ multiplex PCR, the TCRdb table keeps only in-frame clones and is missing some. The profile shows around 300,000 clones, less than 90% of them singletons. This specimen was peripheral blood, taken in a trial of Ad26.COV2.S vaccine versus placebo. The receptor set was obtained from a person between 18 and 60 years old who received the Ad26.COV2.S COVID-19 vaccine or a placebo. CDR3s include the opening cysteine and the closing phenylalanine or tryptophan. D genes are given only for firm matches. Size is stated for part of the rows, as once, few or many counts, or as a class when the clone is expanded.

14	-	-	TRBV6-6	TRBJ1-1	TGTGCCAGCAGTTACGACCCTGGGGTCACTGAAGCTTTCTTT	CASSYDPGVTEAFF
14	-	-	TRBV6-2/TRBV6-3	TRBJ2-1	TGTGCCAGCAGTTCCGGACAGTTGTACAATGAGCAGTTCTTC	CASSSGQLYNEQFF
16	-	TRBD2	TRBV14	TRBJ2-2	TGTGCCAGCAGCCAACTAGCGGGGGGAGTCACCGGGGAGCTGTTTTTT	CASSQLAGGVTGELFF
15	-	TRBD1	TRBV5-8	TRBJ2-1	TGTGCCAGCAGCTACAGGGGGAGGACATACAATGAGCAGTTCTTC	CASSYRGRTYNEQFF
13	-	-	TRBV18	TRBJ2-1	TGTGCCAGCTCAGGGGGGGCAGGCAATGAGCAGTTCTTC	CASSGGAGNEQFF
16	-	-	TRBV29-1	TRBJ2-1	TGCAGCGTTGAAGACAGTAGGACAGGGAGGGACAATGAGCAGTTCTTC	CSVEDSRTGRDNEQFF
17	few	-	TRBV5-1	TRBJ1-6	TGCGCCAGCAGCTTGATGGAGGGGGGATCCGTAGGGACACCCCTCCACTTT	CASSLMEGGSVGTPLHF
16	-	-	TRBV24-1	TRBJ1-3	TGTGCCACCAGTGATCCAACAGGGTCCTCGGGAAACACCATATATTTT	CATSDPTGSSGNTIYF
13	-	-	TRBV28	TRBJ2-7	TGTGCCAGCAGTTTCCGGGACGGCTACGAGCAGTACTTC	CASSFRDGYEQYF
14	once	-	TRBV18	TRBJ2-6	TGTGCCAGCTCACCCGGGGCTGGGGCCAACGTCCTGACTTTC	CASSPGAGANVLTF
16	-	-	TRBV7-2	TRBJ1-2	TGTGCCAGCAGCTTAGCGGGGATCGCAGGGAACTATGGCTACACCTTC	CASSLAGIAGNYGYTF
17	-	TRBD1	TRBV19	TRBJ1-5	TGTGCCAGTAGTCAAGCCGGGACAGGGGCTTACAATCAGCCCCAGCATTTT	CASSQAGTGAYNQPQHF
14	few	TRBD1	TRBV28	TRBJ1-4	TGTGCCAGCAGGCCGACAGGGGTTCGAGAAAAACTGTTTTTT	CASRPTGVREKLFF
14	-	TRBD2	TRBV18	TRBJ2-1	TGTGCCAGCTCACCGGAGCTAGCGGACAATGAGCAGTTCTTC	CASSPELADNEQFF
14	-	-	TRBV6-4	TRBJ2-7	TGTGCCAGCAGTGACTCTGGCAGGGACTACGAGCAGTACTTC	CASSDSGRDYEQYF
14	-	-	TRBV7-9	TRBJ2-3	TGTGCCAGCACCGACACCCCCGGGGGAGATACGCAGTATTTT	CASTDTPGGDTQYF
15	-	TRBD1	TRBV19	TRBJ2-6	TGTGCCAGTAGATCGACAGGGACTGGGGCCAACGTCCTGACTTTC	CASRSTGTGANVLTF
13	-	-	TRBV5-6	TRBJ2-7	TGTGCCAGCAGCTTGGCCGGGACTGACGAGCAGTACTTC	CASSLAGTDEQYF
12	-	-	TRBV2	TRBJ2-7	TGTGCCAGCGGAATATCTACTAGCGAGCAGTACTTC	CASGISTSEQYF
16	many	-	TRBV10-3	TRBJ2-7	TGTGCCATCAGTGAGCCGGGACATCTGAGCTCCTACGAGCAGTACTTC	CAISEPGHLSSYEQYF
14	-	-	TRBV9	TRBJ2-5	TGTGCCAGCAGCGTAGAGGGGACGATGGAGACCCAGTACTTC	CASSVEGTMETQYF
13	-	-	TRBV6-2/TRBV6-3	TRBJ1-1	TGTGCCAGCAGTTACCGGGCGAACACTGAAGCTTTCTTT	CASSYRANTEAFF
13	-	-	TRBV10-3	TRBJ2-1	TGTGCCATCAGTGAGTCGAAGGGGAATGAGCAGTTCTTC	CAISESKGNEQFF
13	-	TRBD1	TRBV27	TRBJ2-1	TGTGCCGGCGGACAGGGATATAACAATGAGCAGTTCTTC	CAGGQGYNNEQFF
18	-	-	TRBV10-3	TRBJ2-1	TGTGCCATCCAAGCGGTGACCTGGGTTTGGGAGTCCTACAATGAGCAGTTCTTC	CAIQAVTWVWESYNEQFF
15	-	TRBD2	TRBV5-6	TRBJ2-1	TGTGCCAGCAGCGACGGGACTACTTCCTACAATGAGCAGTTCTTC	CASSDGTTSYNEQFF
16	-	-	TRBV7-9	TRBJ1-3	TGTGCCAGCAGCTTAGCGTACGCGCTATCTGGAAACACCATATATTTT	CASSLAYALSGNTIYF
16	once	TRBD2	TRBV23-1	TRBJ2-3	TGCGCCAGCACAAGGTGGGCGGGAGGGGGGACAGATACGCAGTATTTT	CASTRWAGGGTDTQYF
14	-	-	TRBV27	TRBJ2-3	TGTGCCAGCAGCCGCAGGGGGGCCACAGATACGCAGTATTTT	CASSRRGATDTQYF
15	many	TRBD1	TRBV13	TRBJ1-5	TGTGCCAGCAGAAAACAGGGGGATAGCAATCAGCCCCAGCATTTT	CASRKQGDSNQPQHF
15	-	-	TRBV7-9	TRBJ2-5	TGTGCCAGCAGCCCCCGGGACGGTCGGTTTGAGACCCAGTACTTC	CASSPRDGRFETQYF
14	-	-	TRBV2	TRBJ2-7	TGTGCCAGCAGTCCGGCGTTAGGGGGCTACGAGCAGTACTTC	CASSPALGGYEQYF
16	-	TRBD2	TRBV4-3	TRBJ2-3	TGCGCCAGCAGCCCCCTTAGCGGGGGACCGACAGATACGCAGTATTTT	CASSPLSGGPTDTQYF
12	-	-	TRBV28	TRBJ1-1	TGTGCCAGCAGTTTTTTTAGGGGTGAAGCTTTCTTT	CASSFFRGEAFF
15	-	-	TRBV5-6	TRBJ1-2	TGTGCCAGCAGCCCCCCTTGGGGCACTAACTATGGCTACACCTTC	CASSPPWGTNYGYTF
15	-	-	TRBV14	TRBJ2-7	TGTGCCAGCAGCCAAGTAGTGGCGGACACCTACGAGCAGTACTTC	CASSQVVADTYEQYF
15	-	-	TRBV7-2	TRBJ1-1	TGTGCCAGCACCCTCGCCGGGGGGTCTGGCACTGAAGCTTTCTTT	CASTLAGGSGTEAFF
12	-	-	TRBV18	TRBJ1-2	TGTGCCAGCCGGGACGCCAACTATGGCTACACCTTC	CASRDANYGYTF
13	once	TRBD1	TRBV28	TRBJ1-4	TGTGCCAGCAGCCCTCCTGACAGGGGAAAACTGTTTTTT	CASSPPDRGKLFF
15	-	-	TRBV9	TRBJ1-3	TGTGCCAGCAGCGTTCAGGGGATCTCTGGAAACACCATATATTTT	CASSVQGISGNTIYF
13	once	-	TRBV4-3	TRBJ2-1	TGCGCCAGCAGCCAAGATCCCGGGAATGAGCAGTTCTTC	CASSQDPGNEQFF
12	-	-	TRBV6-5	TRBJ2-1	TGTGCCACCAGAATCAATTTGGTGGAGCAGTTCTTC	CATRINLVEQFF
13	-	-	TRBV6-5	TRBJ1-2	TGTGCCAGCAAGCATCAGGGCTACTATGGCTACACCTTC	CASKHQGYYGYTF
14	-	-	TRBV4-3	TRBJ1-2	TGCGCCAGCAGCCAAGATGGGGGACCCTATGGCTACACCTTC	CASSQDGGPYGYTF
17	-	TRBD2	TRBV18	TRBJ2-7	TGTGCCAGCTCACCACTGAGGATAGCGGGAAGCTCCTACGAGCAGTACTTC	CASSPLRIAGSSYEQYF
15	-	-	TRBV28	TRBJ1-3	TGTGCCAGCAGTTTACCACTGAACTCTGGAAACACCATATATTTT	CASSLPLNSGNTIYF
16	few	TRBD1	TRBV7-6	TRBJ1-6	TGTGCCAGCAGCCGGGAGACCGGGGGGACAGGGTCACCCCTCCACTTT	CASSRETGGTGSPLHF
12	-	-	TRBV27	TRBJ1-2	TGTGCCAGCAGTTCGGACTTCTATGGCTACACCTTC	CASSSDFYGYTF
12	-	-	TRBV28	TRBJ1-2	TGTGCCAGCAGTCCAGGACGTTATGGCTACACCTTC	CASSPGRYGYTF
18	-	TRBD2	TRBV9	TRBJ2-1	TGTGCCAGCAGCGTAGACCTAGCGGGAGGGCCGGGGGACAATGAGCAGTTCTTC	CASSVDLAGGPGDNEQFF
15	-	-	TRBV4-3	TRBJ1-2	TGCGCCAGCAGCCAAGATCTCGGGACGCACTATGGCTACACCTTC	CASSQDLGTHYGYTF
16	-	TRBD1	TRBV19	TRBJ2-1	TGTGCCAGTAGTCCTCGAACAGGGGTCCTCGGGAATGAGCAGTTCTTC	CASSPRTGVLGNEQFF
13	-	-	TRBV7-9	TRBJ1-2	TGTGCCAGCAGCTCAAACGGGGAGTATGGCTACACCTTC	CASSSNGEYGYTF
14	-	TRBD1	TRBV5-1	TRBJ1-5	TGCGCCAGCTCCTGGACAGGGGGCAATCAGCCCCAGCATTTT	CASSWTGGNQPQHF
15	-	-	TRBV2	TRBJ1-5	TGTGCCAGCAGTGAAATAGGGGGACAAGATCAGCCCCAGCATTTT	CASSEIGGQDQPQHF
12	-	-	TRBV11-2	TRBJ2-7	TGTGCCAGCAGCTTAGATGGGTACGAGCAGTACTTC	CASSLDGYEQYF
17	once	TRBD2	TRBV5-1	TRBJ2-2	TGCGCCAGCAGCTTGGCCGGGCTAGCGGGAGCCACCGGGGAGCTGTTTTTT	CASSLAGLAGATGELFF